The clone carrying this T cell receptor (beta chain) appeared once. Other DNA sequences in this specimen translate into the identical CDR3. Produced via immunoSEQ multiplex PCR; TCRdb's table is partial and in-frame only. The data contain 90,000 to 100,000 clones, 81% of them singletons. This sample stems from a study of blood T cell repertoires in COVID-19. CDR1 is PRHDT and CDR2 is FYEKMQ in the germline V gene (reference sequence). CDR3 length equals 13 residues. Trimming stripped 2 bases from V and 4 bases from J, with 8 bases between. What was sequenced was peripheral blood. The sequence was collected from a woman older than 75 with acute or convalescent COVID-19. This rearrangement joins TRBV13 to TRBJ1-1, with D possibly TRBD1 on 6 matching bases. The DNA for the CDR3 is TGTGCCAGCAGCTTAAGGGGGGGCACTGAAGCTTTCTTT. Residues: CASSLRGGTEAFF.